The 10 T cell receptor beta chains below all came from one sample that was sequenced in a study of molecular identifiers for immune sequencing clone quantification. TCRdb analysed the PCR reads with MiXCR anew, one entry per CDR3 protein. The sample gives more than 550,000 distinct CDR3 sequences, over 25% of which show up once; 0.78% is in the top ten. Sequences were obtained from naive CD8+ T cells from blood, with Jurkat cell RNA spiked in. The sample's subset: FACS-sorted CD8+CD4-CCR7+CD45RA+ naive T cells. The receptor source for this set is a human donor in good health. Some libraries in this study had Jurkat cell RNA spiked in.

This clonotype appeared many times. The J gene is TRBJ2-7, the V gene TRBV6-2 or TRBV6-3; D might be TRBD2 (6 bases). CDR1 and CDR2 from the germline V gene are MNHEY and SVGEGT. The V and J ends lost 6 bases and 3 bases respectively, with 18 bases between them. The CDR3 is 15 amino acids. The CDR3 coding sequence is TGTGCCAGCAGAAGCCCGGGGGAATACCTCTACGAGCAGTACTTC. Translated, it gives CASRSPGEYLYEQYF.

There are many counts of this clonotype. This chain uses TRBV7-9 with TRBJ1-5; 11 nucleotides align to TRBD1. Germline V gene data show CDR1 as SEHNR and CDR2 as FQNEAQ (reference sequence). The CDR3 spans 15 residues. The J segment lost 7 bases and the V segment lost 5 bases, leaving 7 bases of the junction unmatched. The CDR3 sequence is CASSADRGLWQPQHF. CDR3 coding DNA: TGTGCCAGCAGCGCGGACAGGGGGCTGTGGCAGCCCCAGCATTTT.

In regard to this clonotype: Germline and junction disagree at one end, which may indicate a read error. The chain has TRBV7-9 and TRBJ2-7; D might be TRBD1 (6 bases). The CDR3 consists of 14 residues. Germline V CDR1 and CDR2: SEHNR, FQNEAQ (reference sequence). CDR3 nucleotides: TGTGTCAGCAGCACAAGGACAGCGACCTACGAGCAGTACTTC. It translates to CVSSTRTATYEQYF.

V and J are TRBV3-1 and TRBJ1-2; unclear D gene. The V gene's germline CDR1 is LGHDT and CDR2 YNNKEL (reference sequence). The CDR3 is made up of 16 amino acids. V lost 0 bases and J 7 bases, leaving 18 bases between the germline ends. CDR3 sequence: CASSQERSGFLPGYTF. The CDR3 DNA reads as TGTGCCAGCAGCCAAGAAAGGAGTGGGTTCCTTCCTGGCTACACCTTC.

This clonotype was seen at least ten times. The chain carries TRBV7-8 and TRBJ2-1; D is perhaps TRBD1 or TRBD2 (5 bases each). This CDR3 has 15 residues. CDR1 and CDR2 (germline): SGHVS, FQNEAQ. V shed 2 bases and J shed 2 bases, with 10 bases lying between them. The CDR3 spells CASSLTGTAYNEQFF. As DNA, the CDR3 is TGTGCCAGCAGCTTAACCGGGACGGCCTACAATGAGCAGTTCTTC.

This chain connects TRBV5-1 to TRBJ1-1; 7 bases map to TRBD1. The CDR3 is 15 residues long. From germline, CDR1 is SGHRS and CDR2 YFSETQ. The V segment lost 2 bases and the J segment 7 bases; nucleotides outside the gene matches: 11. The CDR3 sequence is CASSFNPTGDVEAFF. CDR3 bases: TGCGCCAGCAGCTTCAACCCCACAGGGGATGTTGAAGCTTTCTTT.

As to this clonotype: This could be a read error, since a much larger clone is one nucleotide away. The gene calls are TRBV12-3 or TRBV12-4 and TRBJ2-3; D not certain. The CDR3 length is 13 residues. V lost 6 bases to trimming and J lost 0 bases, with 7 bases between them. This CDR3 reads CASSGPSTDTQYF. The CDR3 nucleotides are TGTGCCAGCAGCGGACCTAGCACAGATACGCAGTATTTT.

V usage is TRBV6-1 and J usage is TRBJ2-7; D may correspond to TRBD1 or TRBD2 (5 bases each). This CDR3 region has 16 residues. V lost 0 bases and J lost 0, with 12 bases in between. The germline V gene has CDR1 MNHNS and CDR2 SASEGT. The chain's CDR3 is CASSEAWDGYSYEQYF. The CDR3 DNA follows: TGTGCCAGCAGTGAAGCGTGGGACGGCTACTCCTACGAGCAGTACTTC.

This clonotype was detected only a few times. The chain couples TRBV3-1 to TRBJ2-7; unclear D gene. Germline values: CDR1 LGHDT, CDR2 YNNKEL (reference sequence). V shed 0 bases and J shed 2 bases, with 8 bases lying between them. This CDR3 has 14 residues. CDR3 coding DNA: TGTGCCAGCAGCCAAGACGGGCTGACCTACGAGCAGTACTTC. This translates into CASSQDGLTYEQYF.

This clonotype was seen a few times. This chain joins TRBV12-5 and TRBJ1-5, with a weak D call TRBD1 (6 bases). V lost 1 base and J 0 bases, leaving 10 bases between the germline ends. The CDR3 length is 16 residues. CDR1 and CDR2 (germline): LGHNT, FRNRAP. In DNA form, the CDR3 reads TGTGCTAGTGGTTTGGGACAGGAAGATAGCAATCAGCCCCAGCATTTT. This gives the protein CASGLGQEDSNQPQHF.